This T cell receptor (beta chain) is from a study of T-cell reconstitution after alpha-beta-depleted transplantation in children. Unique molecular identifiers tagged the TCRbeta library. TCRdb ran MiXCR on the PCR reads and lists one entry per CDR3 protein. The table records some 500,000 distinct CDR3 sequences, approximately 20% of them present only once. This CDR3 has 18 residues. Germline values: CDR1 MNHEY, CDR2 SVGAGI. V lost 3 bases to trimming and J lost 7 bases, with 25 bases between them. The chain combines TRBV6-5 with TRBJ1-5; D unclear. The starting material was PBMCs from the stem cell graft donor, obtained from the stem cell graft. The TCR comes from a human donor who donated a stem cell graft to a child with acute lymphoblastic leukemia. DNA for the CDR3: TGTGCCAGCAGTTATATACGGGTCGTTTACCCCTCCGGGCAGCCCCAGCATTTT. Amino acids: CASSYIRVVYPSGQPQHF.